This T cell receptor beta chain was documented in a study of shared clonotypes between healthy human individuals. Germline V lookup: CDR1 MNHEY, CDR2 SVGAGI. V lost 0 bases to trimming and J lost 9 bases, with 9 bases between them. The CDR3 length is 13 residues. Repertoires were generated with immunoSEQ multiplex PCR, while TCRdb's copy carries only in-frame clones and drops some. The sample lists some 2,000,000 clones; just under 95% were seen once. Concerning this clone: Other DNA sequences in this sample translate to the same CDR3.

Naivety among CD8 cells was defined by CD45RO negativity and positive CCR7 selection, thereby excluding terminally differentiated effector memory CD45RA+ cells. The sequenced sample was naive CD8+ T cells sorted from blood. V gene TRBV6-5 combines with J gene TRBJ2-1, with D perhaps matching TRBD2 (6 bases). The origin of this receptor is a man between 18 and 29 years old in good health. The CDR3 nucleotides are TGTGCCAGCAGTTACTCCGGGGGTCGTGAGCAGTTCTTC. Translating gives CASSYSGGREQFF.